Shown below are 2 T cell receptor beta chains from a single sample sequenced in a study of blood T cell repertoires in COVID-19. Here immunoSEQ multiplex PCR was the method, and the copy in TCRdb shows in-frame clones only, minus some. The table shows over 150,000 clones, with 80% to 90% occurring only once. The sequencing input was peripheral blood. Receptors were obtained from a man in his fifties with active or convalescent COVID-19.

The rearrangement links TRBV6-1 to TRBJ1-2; the D gene is possibly TRBD1 (5 bases). This CDR3 comprises 14 residues. Per the germline V gene, CDR1 is MNHNS and CDR2 is SASEGT. V was cut by 0 bases and J by 5 bases, with 10 bases left in between. CDR3 protein: CASSEAGGAYGYTF. The DNA of the CDR3 is TGTGCCAGCAGTGAAGCAGGAGGGGCTTATGGCTACACCTTC.

This clone was recorded only once. The V gene is TRBV5-1, the J gene TRBJ1-1, with 11 bases identical to TRBD1. This CDR3 comprises 15 residues. Germline CDR1 and CDR2: SGHRS and YFSETQ. Trimming cost V 5 bases and J 4 bases; bases outside gene matches: 7. CDR3 loop: CASRPGQGAPTEAFF. For the CDR3, the DNA is TGCGCCAGCAGACCAGGACAGGGGGCGCCCACTGAAGCTTTCTTT.